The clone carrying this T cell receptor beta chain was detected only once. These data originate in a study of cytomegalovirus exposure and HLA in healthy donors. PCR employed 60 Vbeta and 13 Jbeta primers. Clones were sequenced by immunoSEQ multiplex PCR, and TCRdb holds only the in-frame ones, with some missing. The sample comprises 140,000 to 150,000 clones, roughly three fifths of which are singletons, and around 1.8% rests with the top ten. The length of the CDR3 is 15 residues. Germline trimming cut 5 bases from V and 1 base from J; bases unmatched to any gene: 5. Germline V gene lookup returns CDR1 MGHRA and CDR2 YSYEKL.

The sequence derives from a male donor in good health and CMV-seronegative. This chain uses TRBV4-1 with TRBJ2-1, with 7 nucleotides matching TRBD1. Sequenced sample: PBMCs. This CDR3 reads CASSFDRASYNEQFF. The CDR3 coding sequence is TGCGCCAGCAGCTTCGACAGGGCTTCCTACAATGAGCAGTTCTTC.